Listed here are 26 T cell receptor beta chains from one sample, sequenced in a study of CD8 T cells in ankylosing spondylitis (dated by TCRdb to 2016 to 2017). Library prep was done by 5' RACE. Sequencer: Illumina HiSeq 2500. TCRdb trimmed the raw reads at Q25, called clones with MiXCR and kept productive beta chains. For every CDR3 protein sequence, its rows merge into one entry that carries the most common genes and DNA. The sample records under 150,000 distinct CDR3 sequences, roughly 8% of which are singletons. Clones ranked in the top ten supply under 7.5% of the sample. The sample comprised synovial fluid, either unsorted or a sorted T cell fraction (not recorded which). The source is a male donor with ankylosing spondylitis.

In this sample, this clonotype turned up many times. The CDR3 coding sequence is TGTGCCAGCAGTAAGAACCAGGGGGCAGGAGAGACCCAGTACTTC. Its translation: CASSKNQGAGETQYF. The genes are TRBV25-1 and TRBJ2-5; 8 bases fit TRBD1. CDR1 is MGHDK and CDR2 is SYGVNS in the germline V gene. V shed 5 bases, J shed 4 bases, and the junction held 9 bases outside the gene matches. The CDR3 covers 15 residues.

The chain is built from TRBV20-1 and TRBJ2-4; the match to TRBD2 covers 13 bases. The junction had 6 bases not matched to a gene; V was cut back by 4 bases and J by 0 bases. This CDR3 comprises 17 residues. CDR1 and CDR2 (germline): DFQATT, SNEGSKA (reference sequence). The chain's CDR3 is CSATTSGGERAKNIQYF. Written as DNA, the CDR3 is TGCAGTGCTACCACTAGCGGGGGGGAACGAGCCAAAAACATTCAGTACTTC.

This clonotype showed up many times. The germline gene is not matched at one end of the junction; a read error may be the cause. The gene calls are TRBV7-6 and TRBJ2-5; 8 positions agree with TRBD2. The length of the CDR3 is 13 residues. CDR1 and CDR2 (germline): SGHVS, FNYEAQ. The CDR3 DNA sequence: TGTGCCAGCAGCTTTACCGACGGGACTAGGTCATCATTC. It is translated as CASSFTDGTRSSF.

This clonotype showed up many times. The rearrangement joins TRBV12-3 or TRBV12-4 to TRBJ1-6; D gene uncertain. The CDR3 length is 13 residues. Trimming removed 3 bases at V and 10 bases at J, with 10 bases between. Here the CDR3 reads CASSLEVGSPLHF. CDR3 sequence (DNA): TGTGCCAGCAGTTTGGAGGTGGGGTCACCCCTCCACTTT.

This clonotype was seen a handful of times. The chain carries TRBV6-1 and TRBJ1-1; perhaps TRBD1 as D (6 bases). The CDR3 runs 15 residues. Trimming removed 6 bases at V and 5 bases at J, with 19 bases between. Germline lookup yields CDR1 MNHNS and CDR2 SASEGT. The CDR3 reads CASRWDQGRRTEAFF. In nucleotides, the CDR3 is TGTGCCAGCAGATGGGACCAGGGGAGGCGGACTGAAGCTTTCTTT.

This clonotype has a count of ten or more. The J gene is TRBJ2-3, the V gene TRBV2; maybe TRBD2 (5 bases). Germline V gene data show CDR1 as SNHLY and CDR2 as FYNNEI. This CDR3 is built from 11 residues. V was shortened by 6 bases and J by 9 bases, with 10 bases between the two germline ends. CDR3 nucleotide sequence: TGTGCCAGCAGGGGCGGGTCCACGCAGTATTTT. Protein product: CASRGGSTQYF. Based on the CDR3 plus reference TRBV2 and TRBJ2-3, the full variable domain is EPEVTQTPSHQVTQMGQEVILRCVPISNHLYFYWYRQILGQKVEFLVSFYNNEISEKSEIFDDQFSVERPDGSNFTLKIRSTKLEDSAMYFCASRGGSTQYFGPGTRLTVL.

This clonotype was counted between two and nine times. The V call is TRBV5-1, the J call TRBJ1-1, with 8 nucleotides matching TRBD1. Germline-derived CDR1 and CDR2 are SGHRS and YFSETQ. This CDR3 has 13 amino acids. The J segment lost 7 bases and the V segment lost 4 bases, leaving 6 bases of the junction unmatched. The CDR3 is CASSSIDRGEAFF. The DNA of the CDR3 is TGCGCCAGCAGCAGTATCGACAGGGGTGAAGCTTTCTTT. The full variable domain, its missing parts supplied by reference TRBV5-1 and TRBJ1-1, is KAGVTQTPRYLIKTRGQQVTLSCSPISGHRSVSWYQQTPGQGLQFLFEYFSETQRNKGNFPGRFSGRQFSNSRSEMNVSTLELGDSALYLCASSSIDRGEAFFGQGTRLTVV.

This clonotype was observed many times. The V call is TRBV9, the J call TRBJ2-1, with 7 bases matching TRBD2. With V trimmed by 1 base and J by 2 bases, 3 bases remained unmatched. Germline V CDR1 and CDR2: SGDLS, YYNGEE. The CDR3 extends over 15 amino acids. The CDR3: CASSVLAVPYNEQFF. CDR3 DNA: TGTGCCAGCAGCGTACTAGCGGTGCCCTACAATGAGCAGTTCTTC.

This clonotype was counted at least ten times. The chain links TRBV6-5 to TRBJ2-3; no clear D. V lost 2 bases and J lost 2, with 8 bases in between. CDR1 and CDR2 from the germline V gene are MNHEY and SVGAGI. The CDR3 extends over 14 amino acids. CDR3 nucleotide sequence: TGTGCCAGCAGTTACGGGGTCTTCACAGATACGCAGTATTTT. Protein: CASSYGVFTDTQYF.

This clonotype appeared many times. The V and J genes are TRBV7-2 and TRBJ1-5; D unclear. V was trimmed by 3 bases and J by 9 bases, leaving 12 bases between them. Germline assignment: CDR1 SGHTA and CDR2 FQGNSA. The CDR3 sequence is 13 residues long. Here the CDR3 reads CASSLGGSRPQHF. CDR3 DNA: TGTGCCAGCAGCTTGGGTGGGAGCAGGCCCCAGCATTTT.

This clonotype was counted a single time. J is TRBJ2-7 and V is TRBV20-1, with no clear D. Trimming took off 6 bases at V and 5 bases at J, with 14 bases between the two ends. In germline, CDR1 is DFQATT, CDR2 SNEGSKA (reference sequence). The CDR3 totals 12 residues. The CDR3 spells CSAPRLGNEQYF. CDR3 DNA sequence: TGCAGTGCCCCCAGACTGGGGAACGAGCAGTACTTC.

The chain employs TRBV20-1 and TRBJ2-5; 8 bases map to TRBD2. Germline CDR1 DFQATT, CDR2 SNEGSKA (reference sequence). CDR3 size: 14 residues. With V trimmed by 2 bases and J by 1 base, 3 bases remained unmatched. CDR3 protein: CSARYGGAQETQYF. In DNA, the CDR3 is TGCAGTGCTAGATACGGGGGGGCCCAAGAGACCCAGTACTTC.

This clonotype has more than one count but fewer than ten. This sequence joins TRBV28 and TRBJ2-2, with 8 bases lining up with TRBD1. The CDR3 extends over 15 amino acids. The germline gives CDR1 MDHEN, CDR2 SYDVKM. The V gene end was trimmed by 5 bases and the J gene end by 8 bases; junction bases not matched to a gene: 10. CDR3 sequence reads: CASSPPRGQGGELFF. The CDR3 DNA reads TGTGCCAGCAGTCCACCCCGCGGACAGGGAGGGGAGCTGTTTTTT.

This clonotype was picked up a small number of times. This chain links TRBV18 with TRBJ1-4, with 7 bases identical to TRBD1. J gave up 5 bases and V 2 bases, and 5 bases lay outside the gene matches. The germline V gene encodes CDR1 KGHSH and CDR2 LQKENI. The CDR3 sequence is 15 residues long. The CDR3 loop is CASSPKGARNEKLFF. CDR3 DNA sequence: TGTGCCAGCTCACCAAAGGGGGCGAGGAATGAAAAACTGTTTTTT.

This clonotype has at least ten counts. The chain links TRBV18 to TRBJ2-3; 7 bases are shared with TRBD2. Germline CDR1 is KGHSH and CDR2 is LQKENI. The length of the CDR3 is 14 residues. Germline trimming cut 2 bases from V and 1 base from J; bases unmatched to any gene: 0. CDR3 in amino acids: CASSPAGGTDTQYF. The DNA of the CDR3 is TGTGCCAGCTCACCAGCGGGGGGCACAGATACGCAGTATTTT. Variable domain in full (rest from reference TRBV18 and TRBJ2-3): NAGVMQNPRHLVRRRGQEARLRCSPMKGHSHVYWYRQLPEEGLKFMVYLQKENIIDESGMPKERFSAEFPKEGPSILRIQQVVRGDSAAYFCASSPAGGTDTQYFGPGTRLTVL.

This clonotype was found a few times. J is TRBJ2-7 and V is TRBV15, with a weak D call TRBD2 (5 bases). The CDR3 consists of 14 residues. Germline CDR1 and CDR2: LNHNV and YYDKDF (reference sequence). With 1 base removed from V and 0 bases from J, the gap between germline ends came to 7 bases. The CDR3 region is CATSRGGSSYEQYF. CDR3 sequence (DNA): TGTGCCACCAGCAGAGGTGGGAGCTCCTACGAGCAGTACTTC.

This clonotype was detected a few times. This chain connects TRBV28 to TRBJ1-3; 8 positions agree with TRBD1. The V and J ends lost 5 bases and 1 base, in that order; junction bases with no gene match: 10. The CDR3 runs 17 residues. Germline-derived CDR1 and CDR2 are MDHEN and SYDVKM. The CDR3 loop is CASSLLDRGVSGNTIYF. In nucleotides, the CDR3 is TGTGCCAGCAGTCTGTTAGACAGGGGAGTTTCTGGAAACACCATATATTTT.

This clonotype was detected only a few times. The CDR3 region has the DNA TGTGCCAGCAGCCCCGGGGACACGTCTGGGGAGCAGTACTTC. Translation gives CASSPGDTSGEQYF. V gene TRBV7-3 combines with J gene TRBJ2-7, with D perhaps TRBD1 (6 bases). CDR3 length: 14 amino acids. Germline V gives CDR1 SGHTA, CDR2 FQGTGA. V was trimmed by 5 bases and J by 7 bases, leaving 18 bases between them. Using reference TRBV7-3 and TRBJ2-7 for the parts outside the CDR3, the full variable domain is GAGVSQTPSNKVTEKGKYVELRCDPISGHTALYWYRQSLGQGPEFLIYFQGTGAADDSGLPNDRFFAVRPEGSVSTLKIQRTERGDSAVYLCASSPGDTSGEQYFGPGTRLTVT.

This clonotype was counted ten times or more. The chain carries TRBV29-1 and TRBJ2-3; unclear D gene. This CDR3 spans 12 amino acids. V dropped 4 bases and J dropped 2 bases, with 7 bases sitting between them. Per the germline V gene, CDR1 is SQVTM and CDR2 is ANQGSEA. CDR3 protein: CSVGGDTDTQYF. The DNA of the CDR3 is TGCAGCGTTGGTGGGGACACAGATACGCAGTATTTT.

At least ten counts were recorded for this clonotype. This chain links TRBV3-1 with TRBJ2-7; D is unclear. Germline lookup yields CDR1 LGHDT and CDR2 YNNKEL (reference sequence). The V end was cut by 3 bases, the J end by 2 bases, with 8 bases between. The CDR3 loop spans 13 amino acids. The CDR3 loop is CASSHPSTYEQYF. The DNA for the CDR3 is TGTGCCAGCAGCCACCCCAGCACCTACGAGCAGTACTTC.

The V gene is TRBV9, the J gene TRBJ2-1; a possible D gene is TRBD1 (6 bases). This CDR3 region has 14 residues. V lost 5 bases, J lost 5 bases, and 14 bases lay in between. Germline V gene lookup returns CDR1 SGDLS and CDR2 YYNGEE. The DNA of the CDR3 is TGTGCCAGCAGTGCCTCAGGGGCCCACAATGAGCAGTTCTTC. Its protein product is CASSASGAHNEQFF.

This clonotype was counted between two and nine times. This chain uses TRBV15 with TRBJ1-2; unclear D gene. The CDR3 is 12 residues long. Germline V gene sequence: CDR1 LNHNV, CDR2 YYDKDF (reference sequence). V dropped 3 bases and J dropped 4 bases, with 6 bases sitting between them. The chain's CDR3 is CATSSRSYGYTF. In nucleotides, the CDR3 is TGTGCCACCAGCAGCAGATCCTATGGCTACACCTTC.

This clonotype was observed many times. This chain connects TRBV20-1 to TRBJ2-1; D may be TRBD1 (5 bases). CDR1 is DFQATT and CDR2 is SNEGSKA in the germline V gene (reference sequence). Trimming removed 0 bases at V and 7 bases at J, with 22 bases between. The CDR3 is made up of 17 amino acids. The CDR3 protein is CSARDPSRLRVWNEQFF. The CDR3 nucleotides read TGCAGTGCTAGAGACCCCTCCAGGCTCAGGGTCTGGAATGAGCAGTTCTTC.

This clonotype was found many times. V is TRBV6-5 and J is TRBJ2-7, with 7 bases that match TRBD1. Trimming removed 4 bases from V and 6 bases from J; junction bases left unmatched: 9. The CDR3 length is 14 residues. Germline CDR1 MNHEY, CDR2 SVGAGI. The CDR3 loop is CASSSLTGSSEQYF. Here the CDR3 DNA reads TGTGCCAGCAGTTCCCTGACAGGGAGCAGCGAGCAGTACTTC.

This clonotype was seen a handful of times. The genes are TRBV20-1 and TRBJ1-4; D not resolved. Per germline, CDR1 DFQATT and CDR2 SNEGSKA (reference sequence). This CDR3 contains 16 residues. Trimming stripped 1 base from V and 0 bases from J, with 12 bases between. CDR3 residues: CSARVIIGATNEKLFF. The CDR3 nucleotides read TGCAGTGCTAGAGTTATAATAGGAGCAACTAATGAAAAACTGTTTTTT.

Comments on this clonotype: A much larger clone differs by one base, so this may be a read error. The chain recombines TRBV7-9 with TRBJ1-1; perhaps TRBD1 as D (6 bases). In germline, CDR1 is SEHNR, CDR2 FQNEAQ (reference sequence). The CDR3 totals 14 residues. CDR3 residues: CASSGGGVNTKAFF. CDR3 bases: TGTGCCAGCAGCGGGGGGGGCGTGAACACTAAAGCTTTCTTT.